This T cell receptor (beta chain) was observed in a study of T cell responses to AZD1222 COVID-19 vaccine. Germline lookup yields CDR1 SGHDN and CDR2 FVKESK. With V trimmed by 6 bases and J by 3 bases, 11 bases remained unmatched. The CDR3 contains 16 residues. Assay used: immunoSEQ multiplex PCR; TCRdb lists only in-frame clones, some missing. This sample carries more than 150,000 clones, approximately 90% of them seen once, and the ten largest clones take over 0.75%. The material was peripheral blood, obtained on day 0 of AZD1222 vaccination. This sequence joins TRBV14 and TRBJ2-3, with TRBD1 matching over 8 bases. This clonotype was obtained from an adult in good health. The CDR3 sequence is CASRRQGHGGTDTQYF. The CDR3 region has the DNA TGTGCCAGCAGGCGACAGGGGCACGGTGGGACAGATACGCAGTATTTT.